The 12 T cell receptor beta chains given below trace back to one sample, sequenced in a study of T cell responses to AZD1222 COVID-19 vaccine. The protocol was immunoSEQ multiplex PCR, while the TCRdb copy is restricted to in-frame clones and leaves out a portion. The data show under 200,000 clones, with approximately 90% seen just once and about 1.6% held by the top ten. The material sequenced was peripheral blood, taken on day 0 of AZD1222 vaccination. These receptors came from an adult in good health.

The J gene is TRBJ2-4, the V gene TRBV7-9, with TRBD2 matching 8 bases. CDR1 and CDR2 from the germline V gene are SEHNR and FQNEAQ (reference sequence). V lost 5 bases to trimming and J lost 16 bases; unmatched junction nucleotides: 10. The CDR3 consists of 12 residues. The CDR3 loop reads CASSPLLAEVYF. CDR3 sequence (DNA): TGTGCCAGCAGCCCCCTACTAGCGGAAGTATACTTC.

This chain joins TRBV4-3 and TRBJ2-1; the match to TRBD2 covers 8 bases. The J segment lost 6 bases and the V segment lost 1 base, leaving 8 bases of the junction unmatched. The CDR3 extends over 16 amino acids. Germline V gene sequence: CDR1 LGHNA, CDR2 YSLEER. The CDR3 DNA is TGCGCCAGCAGCCAAGGGACTAGCTATGCGAGCAATGAGCAGTTCTTC. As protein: CASSQGTSYASNEQFF.

As DNA, the CDR3 is TGTGCCAGCAGCTTAGCGCTACTAGCGGGGGGGCCCACAGATACGCAGTATTTT. Translation: CASSLALLAGGPTDTQYF. The V and J genes are TRBV11-1 and TRBJ2-3; the match to TRBD2 covers 13 bases. Looked up from germline, CDR1 is SGHAT and CDR2 is FQDESV (reference sequence). The ends lost 0 bases at V and 2 bases at J; junction bases unmatched: 5. The CDR3 sequence is 18 residues long. The whole variable domain, filled in from reference TRBV11-1 and TRBJ2-3, reads EAEVAQSPRYKITEKSQAVAFWCDPISGHATLYWYRQILGQGPELLVQFQDESVVDDSQLPKDRFSAERLKGVDSTLKIQPAELGDSAMYLCASSLALLAGGPTDTQYFGPGTRLTVL.

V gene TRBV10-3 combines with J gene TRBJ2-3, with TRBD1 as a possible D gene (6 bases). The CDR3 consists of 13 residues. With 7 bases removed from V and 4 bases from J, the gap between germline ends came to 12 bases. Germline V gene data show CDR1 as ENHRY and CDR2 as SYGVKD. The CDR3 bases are TGTGCCATCACTTTTGAGGGGGCAGATACGCAGTATTTT. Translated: CAITFEGADTQYF.

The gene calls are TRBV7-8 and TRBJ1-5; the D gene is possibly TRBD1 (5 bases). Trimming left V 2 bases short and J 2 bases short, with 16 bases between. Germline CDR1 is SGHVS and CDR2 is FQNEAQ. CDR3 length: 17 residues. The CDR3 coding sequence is TGTGCCAGCAGCTTAAGACGACAGTTACTTGGCAATCAGCCCCAGCATTTT. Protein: CASSLRRQLLGNQPQHF.

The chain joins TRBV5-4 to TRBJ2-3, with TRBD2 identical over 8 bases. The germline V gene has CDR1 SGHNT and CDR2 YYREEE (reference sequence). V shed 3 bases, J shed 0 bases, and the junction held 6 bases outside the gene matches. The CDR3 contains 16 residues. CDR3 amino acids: CASSSGGAPSTDTQYF. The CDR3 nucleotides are TGTGCCAGCAGCTCGGGGGGGGCTCCTAGCACAGATACGCAGTATTTT.

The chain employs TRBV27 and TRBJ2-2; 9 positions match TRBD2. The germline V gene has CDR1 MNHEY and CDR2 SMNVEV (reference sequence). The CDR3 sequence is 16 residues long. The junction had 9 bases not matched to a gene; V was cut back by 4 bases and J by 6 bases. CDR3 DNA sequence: TGTGCCAGCAGTTCTTCCGGGACTAGCATCCCCGGGGAGCTGTTTTTT. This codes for CASSSSGTSIPGELFF.

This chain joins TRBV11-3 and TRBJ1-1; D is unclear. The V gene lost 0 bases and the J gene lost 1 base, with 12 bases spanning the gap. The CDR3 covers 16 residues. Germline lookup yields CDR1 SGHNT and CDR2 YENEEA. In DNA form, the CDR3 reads TGTGCCAGCAGCTTAGATCGGGTGAACGAGAACACTGAAGCTTTCTTT. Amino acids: CASSLDRVNENTEAFF. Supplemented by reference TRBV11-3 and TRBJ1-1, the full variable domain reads EAGVVQSPRYKIIEKKQPVAFWCNPISGHNTLYWYLQNLGQGPELLIRYENEEAVDDSQLPKDRFSAERLKGVDSTLKIQPAELGDSAVYLCASSLDRVNENTEAFFGQGTRLTVV.

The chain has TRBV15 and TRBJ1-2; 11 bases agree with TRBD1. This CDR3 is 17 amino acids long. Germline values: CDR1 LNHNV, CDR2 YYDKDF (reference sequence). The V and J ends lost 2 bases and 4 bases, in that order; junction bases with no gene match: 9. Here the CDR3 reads CATSRSFGTGGIYGYTF. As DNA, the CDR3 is TGTGCCACCAGCAGATCGTTTGGGACAGGGGGGATCTATGGCTACACCTTC.

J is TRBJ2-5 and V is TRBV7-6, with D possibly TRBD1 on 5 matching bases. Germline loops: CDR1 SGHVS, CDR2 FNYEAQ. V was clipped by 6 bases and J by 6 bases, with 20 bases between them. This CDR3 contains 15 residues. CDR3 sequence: CASSDNRLSFQTQYF. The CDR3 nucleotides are TGTGCCAGCAGTGATAACAGGTTATCCTTTCAGACCCAGTACTTC.

CDR3 nucleotide sequence: TGTGCCACCAGTGACTCCGGACAGGGACTCACAGATACGCAGTATTTT. This translates into CATSDSGQGLTDTQYF. This chain links TRBV24-1 with TRBJ2-3, with 8 nucleotides matching TRBD1. The CDR3 is 16 residues long. V shed 4 bases and J 2 bases; nucleotides not matched to a gene: 7. CDR1 and CDR2 (germline): KGHDR, SFDVKD.

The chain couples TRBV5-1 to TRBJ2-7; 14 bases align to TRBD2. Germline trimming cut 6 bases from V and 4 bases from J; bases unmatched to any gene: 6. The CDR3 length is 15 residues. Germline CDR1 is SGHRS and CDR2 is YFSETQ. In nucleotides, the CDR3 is TGCGCCAGCACCGAGACTAGCGGGGGGGCTTACGAGCAGTACTTC. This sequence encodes CASTETSGGAYEQYF. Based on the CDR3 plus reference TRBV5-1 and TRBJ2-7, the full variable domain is KAGVTQTPRYLIKTRGQQVTLSCSPISGHRSVSWYQQTPGQGLQFLFEYFSETQRNKGNFPGRFSGRQFSNSRSEMNVSTLELGDSALYLCASTETSGGAYEQYFGPGTRLTVT.